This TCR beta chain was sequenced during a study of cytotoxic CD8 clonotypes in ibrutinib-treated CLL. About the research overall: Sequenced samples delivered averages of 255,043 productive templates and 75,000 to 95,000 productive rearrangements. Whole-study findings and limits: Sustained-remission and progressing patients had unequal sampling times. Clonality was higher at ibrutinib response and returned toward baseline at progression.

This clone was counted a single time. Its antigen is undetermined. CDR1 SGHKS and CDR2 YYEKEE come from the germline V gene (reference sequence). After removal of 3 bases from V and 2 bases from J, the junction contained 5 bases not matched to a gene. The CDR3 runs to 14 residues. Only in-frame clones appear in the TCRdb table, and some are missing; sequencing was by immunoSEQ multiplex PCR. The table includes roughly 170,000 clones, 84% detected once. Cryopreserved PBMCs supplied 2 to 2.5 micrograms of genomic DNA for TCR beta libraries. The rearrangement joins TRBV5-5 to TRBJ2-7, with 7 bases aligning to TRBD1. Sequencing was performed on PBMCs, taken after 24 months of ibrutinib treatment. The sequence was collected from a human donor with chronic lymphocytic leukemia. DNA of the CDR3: TGTGCCAGCAGCTCAGACAGGGATACCTACGAGCAGTACTTC. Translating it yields CASSSDRDTYEQYF.